This T cell receptor beta chain emerged from a study of PD-1 blockade in mismatch repair-deficient tumors. All patients were mismatch repair deficient, assessed by either PCR or immunohistochemistry. Trimming cost V 5 bases and J 7 bases; bases outside gene matches: 7. This CDR3 has 15 amino acids. The germline V gene has CDR1 SGHTA and CDR2 FQGNSA. With regard to this clone: Its matching antigen is unknown.

The assay was immunoSEQ multiplex PCR, and TCRdb's table has in-frame clones only and misses some. The sample has 130,000 or so clones, 86% seen once. Whole-study results and caveats: Tumor-resident clones, often absent from pretreatment blood, expanded after pembrolizumab and then contracted.

This TCR came from an adult with mismatch repair-deficient cancer. This specimen was peripheral blood, taken 44 weeks after starting pembrolizumab. This sequence joins TRBV7-2 and TRBJ2-7; 14 nucleotides align to TRBD2. The CDR3 loop reads CASSLRTSGRSEQYF. The CDR3 DNA reads as TGTGCCAGCAGCCTCCGGACTAGCGGGAGGTCGGAGCAGTACTTC.